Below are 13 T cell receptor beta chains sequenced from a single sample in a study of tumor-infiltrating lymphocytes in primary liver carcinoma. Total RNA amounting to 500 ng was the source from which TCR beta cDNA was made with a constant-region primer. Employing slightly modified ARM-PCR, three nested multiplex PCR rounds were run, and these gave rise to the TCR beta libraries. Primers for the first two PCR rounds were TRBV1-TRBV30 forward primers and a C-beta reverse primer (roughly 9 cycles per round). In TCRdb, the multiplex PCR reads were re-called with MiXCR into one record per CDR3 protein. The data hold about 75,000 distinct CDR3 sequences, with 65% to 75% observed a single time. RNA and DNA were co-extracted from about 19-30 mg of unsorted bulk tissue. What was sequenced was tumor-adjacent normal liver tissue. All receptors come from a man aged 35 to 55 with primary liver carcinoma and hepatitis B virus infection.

The CDR3 DNA reads TGTGCCAGCAGATCCCGGGTTAGCGGGATTACCGCCTACGAGCAGTACTTC. It encodes CASRSRVSGITAYEQYF. The chain combines TRBV7-2 with TRBJ2-7, with 8 nucleotides matching TRBD2. Germline trimming cut 6 bases from V and 2 bases from J; bases unmatched to any gene: 15. The CDR3 contains 17 residues. CDR1 is SGHTA and CDR2 is FQGNSA in the germline V gene.

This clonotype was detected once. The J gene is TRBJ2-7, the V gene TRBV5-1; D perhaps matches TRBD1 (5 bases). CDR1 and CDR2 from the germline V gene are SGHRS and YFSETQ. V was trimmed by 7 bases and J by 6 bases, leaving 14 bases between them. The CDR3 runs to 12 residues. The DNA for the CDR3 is TGCGCCAGCGGTTTCCAGGGCCCCGAGCAGTACTTC. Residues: CASGFQGPEQYF.

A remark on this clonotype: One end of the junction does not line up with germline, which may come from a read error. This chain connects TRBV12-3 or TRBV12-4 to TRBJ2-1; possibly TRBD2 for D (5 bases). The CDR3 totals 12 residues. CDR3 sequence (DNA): TGTGCCAGCACTTTGGTCGGCTGGGAGCAGTTTTTC. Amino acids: CASTLVGWEQFF.

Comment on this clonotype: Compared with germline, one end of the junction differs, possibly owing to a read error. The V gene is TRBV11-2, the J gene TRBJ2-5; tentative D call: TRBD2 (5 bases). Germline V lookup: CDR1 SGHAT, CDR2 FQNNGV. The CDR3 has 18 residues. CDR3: CASSLVRLALGKKETQYF. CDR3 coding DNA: TGTGCCAGTAGCTTAGTGAGGCTAGCTCTGGGAAAAAAAGAGACCCAGTACTTC.

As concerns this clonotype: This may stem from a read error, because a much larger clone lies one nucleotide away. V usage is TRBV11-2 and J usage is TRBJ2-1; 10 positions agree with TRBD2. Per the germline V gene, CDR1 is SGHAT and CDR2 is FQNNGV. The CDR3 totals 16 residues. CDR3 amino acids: CASGLVGTSDYNEQFF. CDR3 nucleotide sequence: TGTGCCAGCGGCTTAGTTGGGACTAGCGACTACAATGAGCAGTTCTTC.

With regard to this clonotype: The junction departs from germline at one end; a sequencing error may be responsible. CDR3 nucleotide sequence: TGTGCCATCAGTGATGATTACTATGGCTGCACCTTC. Protein product: CAISDDYYGCTF. The rearrangement links TRBV10-3 to TRBJ1-2; D remains ambiguous. Germline CDR1 and CDR2: ENHRY and SYGVKD. The CDR3 loop spans 12 amino acids.

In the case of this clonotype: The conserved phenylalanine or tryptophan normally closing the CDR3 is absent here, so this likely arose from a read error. CDR3 DNA: TGCGCCATCAGCCAGGAGCTAGCGGGAGTGCACGAGCAGTACCTC. Its translation is CAISQELAGVHEQYL. The rearrangement links TRBV4-3 to TRBJ2-7; TRBD2 agrees at 10 bases. The germline V gene has CDR1 LGHNA and CDR2 YSLEER. This CDR3 contains 15 residues.

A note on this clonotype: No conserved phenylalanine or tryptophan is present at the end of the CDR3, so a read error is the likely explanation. CDR3 coding DNA: TGTACCACCAGTGATTTGCGCCGGGACAGGGGGGACAATGAGCAGTTCTTA. As protein: CTTSDLRRDRGDNEQFL. The chain carries TRBV24-1 and TRBJ2-1; TRBD1 matches 11 bases. The CDR3 runs to 17 residues. Germline loops: CDR1 KGHDR, CDR2 SFDVKD.

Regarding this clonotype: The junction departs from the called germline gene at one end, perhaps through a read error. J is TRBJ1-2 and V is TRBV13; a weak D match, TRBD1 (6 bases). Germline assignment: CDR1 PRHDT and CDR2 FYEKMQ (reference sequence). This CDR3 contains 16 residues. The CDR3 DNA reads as TGTGCCAGCAGCCATGGAGACAGGAGAGATAACTATGGCTACACTTTC. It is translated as CASSHGDRRDNYGYTF.

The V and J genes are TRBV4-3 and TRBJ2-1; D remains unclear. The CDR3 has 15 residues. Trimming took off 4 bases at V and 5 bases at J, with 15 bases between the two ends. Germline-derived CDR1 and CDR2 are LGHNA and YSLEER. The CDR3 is CASSLFPPADNEQFF. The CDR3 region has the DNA TGCGCCAGCAGCCTATTCCCCCCGGCGGACAATGAGCAGTTCTTC.

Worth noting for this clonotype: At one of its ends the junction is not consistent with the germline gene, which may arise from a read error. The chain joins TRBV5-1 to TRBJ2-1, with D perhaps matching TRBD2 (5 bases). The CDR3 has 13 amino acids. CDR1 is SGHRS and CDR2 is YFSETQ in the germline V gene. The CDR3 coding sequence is TGCGCCAACAGCCTATTGGTGACTAATGAGGGGTTCTTC. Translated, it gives CANSLLVTNEGFF.

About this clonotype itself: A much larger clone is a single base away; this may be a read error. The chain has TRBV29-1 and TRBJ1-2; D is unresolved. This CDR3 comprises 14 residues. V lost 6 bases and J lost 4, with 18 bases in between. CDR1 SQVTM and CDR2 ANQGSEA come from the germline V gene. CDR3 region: CSVKFGESIYGYTF. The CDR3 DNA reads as TGCAGCGTCAAGTTTGGAGAGTCGATCTATGGCTACACCTTC.

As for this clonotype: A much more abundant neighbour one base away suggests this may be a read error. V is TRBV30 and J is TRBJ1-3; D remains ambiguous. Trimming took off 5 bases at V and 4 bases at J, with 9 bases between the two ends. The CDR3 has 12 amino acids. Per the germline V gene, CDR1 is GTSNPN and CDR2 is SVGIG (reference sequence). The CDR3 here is CAWGTEGNTIYF. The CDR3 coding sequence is TGTGCCTGGGGTACTGAAGGAAACACCATATATTTT.